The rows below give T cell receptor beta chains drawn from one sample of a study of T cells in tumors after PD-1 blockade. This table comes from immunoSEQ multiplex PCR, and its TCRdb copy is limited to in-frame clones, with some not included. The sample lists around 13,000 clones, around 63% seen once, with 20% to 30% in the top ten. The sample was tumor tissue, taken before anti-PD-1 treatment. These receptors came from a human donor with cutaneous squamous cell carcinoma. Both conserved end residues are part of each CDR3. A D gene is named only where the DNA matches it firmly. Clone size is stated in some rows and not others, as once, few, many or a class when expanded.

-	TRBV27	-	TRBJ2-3	CASSLQIVDTQYF	TGTGCCAGCAGCCTCCAGATCGTAGATACGCAGTATTTT
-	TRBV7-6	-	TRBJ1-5	CASSLAAQGSNQPQHF	TGTGCCAGCAGCTTAGCGGCCCAGGGTAGCAATCAGCCCCAGCATTTT
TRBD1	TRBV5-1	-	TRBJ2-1	CASSPAGGSSYNEQFF	TGCGCCAGCAGCCCGGCAGGGGGCAGCTCCTACAATGAGCAGTTCTTC
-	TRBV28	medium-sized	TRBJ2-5	CASSALGGIGFQETQYF	TGTGCCAGCAGTGCCCTTGGGGGGATAGGATTTCAAGAGACCCAGTACTTC
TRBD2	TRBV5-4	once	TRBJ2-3	CASSYSGGVEDTDTQYF	TGTGCCAGCAGCTATAGCGGGGGGGTTGAAGACACAGATACGCAGTATTTT
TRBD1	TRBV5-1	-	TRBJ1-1	CASSMGQGEREAFF	TGCGCCAGCAGCATGGGACAGGGGGAGAGGGAAGCTTTCTTT
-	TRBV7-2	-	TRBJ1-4	CASSQSNVREKLFF	TGTGCCAGCAGCCAGAGTAATGTGAGGGAAAAACTGTTTTTT
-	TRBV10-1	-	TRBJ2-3	CASSSEARPIAGSTDTQYF	TGCGCCAGCAGCTCGGAGGCGCGACCTATTGCCGGGAGCACAGATACGCAGTATTTT
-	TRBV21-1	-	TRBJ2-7	CASSKAFLLAATATYEQYF	TGTGCCAGCAGCAAAGCATTCCTGCTAGCGGCTACAGCCACCTACGAGCAGTACTTC
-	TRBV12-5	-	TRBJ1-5	CASGPSGGGQPQHF	TGTGCTAGTGGTCCCTCCGGGGGCGGGCAGCCCCAGCATTTT
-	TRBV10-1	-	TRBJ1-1	CASSDRPNTEAFF	TGCGCCAGCAGTGACCGACCGAACACTGAAGCTTTCTTT
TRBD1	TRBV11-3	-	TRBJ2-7	CASSLSQGAHEQYF	TGTGCCAGCAGCTTATCCCAGGGGGCCCACGAGCAGTACTTC
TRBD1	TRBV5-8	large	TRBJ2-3	CASSLYPRTGGYTQYF	TGTGCCAGCAGCTTGTACCCCCGGACAGGGGGGTATACGCAGTATTTT
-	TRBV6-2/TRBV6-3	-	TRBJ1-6	CASSYSSASSTNSPLHF	TGTGCCAGCAGTTACTCATCGGCAAGTTCTACGAATTCACCCCTCCACTTT
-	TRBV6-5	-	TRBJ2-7	CASSTGREGRTPQYF	TGTGCCAGCAGCACCGGTCGAGAGGGACGGACACCGCAGTACTTC
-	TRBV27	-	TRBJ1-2	CASRAQSTYGYTF	TGTGCCAGTCGGGCCCAGTCCACCTATGGCTACACCTTC
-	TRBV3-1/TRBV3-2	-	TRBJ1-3	CASSRPPAPFSGNTIYF	TGTGCCAGCAGCCGACCACCGGCCCCATTCTCTGGAAACACCATATATTTT
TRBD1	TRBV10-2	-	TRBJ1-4	CASSLTGMNEKLFF	TGCGCCAGCAGCTTGACAGGGATGAATGAAAAACTGTTTTTT
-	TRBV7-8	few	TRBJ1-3	CASSPSGTTIYF	TGTGCCAGCAGCCCCTCCGGTACCACCATATATTTT
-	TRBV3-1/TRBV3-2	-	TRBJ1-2	CASSQGHRAAVF	TGTGCCAGCAGCCAAGGTCATCGGGCCGCCGTCTTC
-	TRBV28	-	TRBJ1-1	CASSLWPSRENTEAFF	TGTGCCAGCAGTTTATGGCCTTCGAGGGAGAACACTGAAGCTTTCTTT
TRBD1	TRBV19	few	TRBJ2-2	CASSPPPDRGHTGELFF	TGTGCCAGTAGCCCTCCCCCTGACAGGGGGCACACCGGGGAGCTGTTTTTT
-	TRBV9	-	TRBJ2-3	CASSVYPHTDTQYF	TGTGCCAGCAGCGTATACCCACACACAGATACGCAGTATTTT
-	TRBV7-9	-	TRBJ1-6	CASSEGQRGAFNSPLHF	TGTGCCAGCAGCGAGGGGCAACGGGGGGCTTTTAATTCACCCCTCCACTTT
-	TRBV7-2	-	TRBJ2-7	CASRFSHESYEQYF	TGTGCCAGCCGCTTCTCTCATGAGTCCTACGAGCAGTACTTC
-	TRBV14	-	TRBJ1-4	CASSLARTWGNEKLFF	TGTGCCAGCAGCCTCGCGCGAACATGGGGTAATGAAAAACTGTTTTTT
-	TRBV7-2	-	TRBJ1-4	CASSRGWGNEKLFF	TGTGCCAGCAGCCGCGGCTGGGGTAATGAAAAACTGTTTTTT
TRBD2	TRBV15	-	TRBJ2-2	CATSGRENTGELFF	TGTGCCACCAGCGGGAGGGAAAACACCGGGGAGCTGTTTTTT
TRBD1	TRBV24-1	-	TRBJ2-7	CATSAPDGAAGPGTGLDEQYF	TGTGCCACCAGTGCTCCAGATGGGGCGGCTGGACCCGGGACAGGGTTGGACGAGCAGTACTTC
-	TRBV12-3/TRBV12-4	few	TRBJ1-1	CASIIHGTEEAFF	TGTGCCAGCATCATCCACGGGACGGAAGAAGCTTTCTTT
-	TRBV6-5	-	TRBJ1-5	CASSYGGPYSNQPQHF	TGTGCCAGCAGTTACGGGGGACCGTATAGCAATCAGCCCCAGCATTTT
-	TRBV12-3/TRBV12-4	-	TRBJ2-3	CASSLRGGMRYF	TGTGCCAGCAGTCTCAGGGGAGGTATGAGGTATTTT
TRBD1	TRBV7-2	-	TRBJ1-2	CASSSQTGGNGYTF	TGTGCCAGCAGCTCCCAGACAGGGGGTAATGGCTACACCTTC
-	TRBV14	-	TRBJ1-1	CASSQPGMNTEAFF	TGTGCCAGCAGCCAACCGGGGATGAACACTGAAGCTTTCTTT
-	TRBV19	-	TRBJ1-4	CASSIRAPLSNEKLFF	TGTGCCAGTAGTATTCGGGCCCCACTCTCTAATGAAAAACTGTTTTTT
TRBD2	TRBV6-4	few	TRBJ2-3	CASSDSTSGSIDTQYF	TGTGCCAGCAGTGACTCGACTAGCGGGAGCATAGATACGCAGTATTTT
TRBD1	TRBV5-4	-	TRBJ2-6	CASSAGQGANLGANVLTF	TGTGCCAGCAGCGCGGGACAGGGGGCGAATTTGGGGGCCAACGTCCTGACTTTC
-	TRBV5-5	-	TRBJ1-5	CASSFQGHQPQHF	TGTGCCAGCAGCTTCCAGGGCCATCAGCCCCAGCATTTT
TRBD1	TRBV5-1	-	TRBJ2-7	CASSSRDRPGEQYF	TGCGCCAGCAGCTCCAGGGACAGGCCGGGCGAGCAGTACTTC